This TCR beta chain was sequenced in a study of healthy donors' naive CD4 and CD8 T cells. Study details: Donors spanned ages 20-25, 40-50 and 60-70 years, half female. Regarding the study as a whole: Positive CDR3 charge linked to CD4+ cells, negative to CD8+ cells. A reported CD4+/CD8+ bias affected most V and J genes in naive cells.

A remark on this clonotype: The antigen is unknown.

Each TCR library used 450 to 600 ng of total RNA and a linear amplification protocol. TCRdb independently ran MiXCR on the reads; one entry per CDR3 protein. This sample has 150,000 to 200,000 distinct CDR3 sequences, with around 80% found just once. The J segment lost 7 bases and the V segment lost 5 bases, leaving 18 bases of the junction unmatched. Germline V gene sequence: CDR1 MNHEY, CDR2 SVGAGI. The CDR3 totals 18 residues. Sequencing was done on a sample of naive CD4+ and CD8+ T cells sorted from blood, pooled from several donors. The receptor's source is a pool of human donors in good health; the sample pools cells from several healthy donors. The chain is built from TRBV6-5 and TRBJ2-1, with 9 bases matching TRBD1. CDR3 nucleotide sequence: TGTGCCAGCAGTAAGGCTCGGGACAGGGCCGTTAGAGGAAATGAGCAGTTCTTC. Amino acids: CASSKARDRAVRGNEQFF.